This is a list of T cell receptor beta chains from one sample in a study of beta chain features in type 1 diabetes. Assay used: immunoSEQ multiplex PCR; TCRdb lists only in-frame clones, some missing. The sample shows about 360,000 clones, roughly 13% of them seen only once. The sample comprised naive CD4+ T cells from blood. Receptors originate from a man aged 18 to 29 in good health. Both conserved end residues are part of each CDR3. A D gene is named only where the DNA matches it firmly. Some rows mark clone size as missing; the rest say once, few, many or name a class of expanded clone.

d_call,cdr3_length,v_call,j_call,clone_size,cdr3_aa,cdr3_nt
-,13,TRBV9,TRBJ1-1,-,CASSPRANTEAFF,TGTGCCAGCAGCCCTAGAGCTAACACTGAAGCTTTCTTT
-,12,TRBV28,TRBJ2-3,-,CASSGFTDTQYF,TGTGCCAGCTCGGGGTTCACGGATACGCAGTATTTT
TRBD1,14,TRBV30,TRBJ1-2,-,CAWSVGRGPYGYTF,TGTGCCTGGAGTGTTGGCAGGGGGCCCTATGGCTACACCTTC
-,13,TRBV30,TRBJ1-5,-,CAWSGGFQQPQHF,TGTGCCTGGAGTGGAGGGTTTCAACAGCCCCAGCATTTT
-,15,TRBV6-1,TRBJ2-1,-,CASSERGIKYNEQFF,TGTGCCAGCAGTGAAAGGGGAATCAAATACAATGAGCAGTTCTTC
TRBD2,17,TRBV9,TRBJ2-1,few,CASSPVLRAGWADEQFF,TGTGCCAGCAGCCCAGTCTTAAGAGCGGGATGGGCAGATGAGCAGTTCTTC
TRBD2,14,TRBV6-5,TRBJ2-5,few,CASNPSGGRETQYF,TGTGCCAGCAACCCTAGCGGGGGGCGGGAGACCCAGTACTTC
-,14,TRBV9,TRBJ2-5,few,CASSAPNSEETQYF,TGTGCCAGCAGCGCACCGAACTCGGAAGAGACCCAGTACTTC
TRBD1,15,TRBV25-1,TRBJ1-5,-,CASSPGQGAHQPQHF,TGTGCCAGCAGTCCAGGACAGGGCGCCCATCAGCCCCAGCATTTT
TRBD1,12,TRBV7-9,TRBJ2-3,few,CASSGDRYTQYF,TGTGCCAGCAGCGGGGACAGGTATACGCAGTATTTT
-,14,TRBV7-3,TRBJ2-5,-,CASSLHEGRETQYF,TGTGCCAGCAGCTTACATGAGGGAAGAGAGACCCAGTACTTC
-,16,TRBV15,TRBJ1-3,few,CATSRDPLNSGNTIYF,TGTGCCACCAGCAGAGACCCCCTAAACTCTGGAAACACCATATATTTT
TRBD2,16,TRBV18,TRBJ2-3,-,CASTVASGGSTDTQYF,TGTGCCAGCACCGTTGCTAGCGGAGGAAGCACAGATACGCAGTATTTT
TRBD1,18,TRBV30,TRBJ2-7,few,CAWSTRFLRDRDTGEQYF,TGTGCCTGGAGTACCCGCTTCCTCCGGGACAGGGATACGGGCGAGCAGTACTTC
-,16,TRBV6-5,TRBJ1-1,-,CASSYSGAGVRTEAFF,TGTGCCAGCAGTTACTCGGGAGCGGGGGTTCGGACTGAAGCTTTCTTT
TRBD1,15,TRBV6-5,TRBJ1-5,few,CASSYSGGENQPQHF,TGTGCCAGCAGTTACTCAGGGGGCGAGAATCAGCCCCAGCATTTT
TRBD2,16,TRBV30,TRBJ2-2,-,CAWSAPFGLAGGELFF,TGTGCCTGGAGTGCCCCCTTTGGACTAGCGGGCGGGGAGCTGTTTTTT
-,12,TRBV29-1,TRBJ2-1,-,CSGWDSKNEQFF,TGCAGCGGCTGGGACTCCAAAAATGAGCAGTTCTTC
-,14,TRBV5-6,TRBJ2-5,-,CASSLRWVGETQYF,TGTGCCAGCAGCTTGAGATGGGTCGGGGAGACCCAGTACTTC
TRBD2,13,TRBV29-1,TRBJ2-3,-,CSVGLILTDTQYF,TGCAGCGTGGGACTAATACTCACAGATACGCAGTATTTT
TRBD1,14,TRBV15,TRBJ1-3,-,CATSREIQGNTIYF,TGTGCCACCAGCAGAGAAATACAGGGGAACACCATATATTTT
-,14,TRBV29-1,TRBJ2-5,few,CSVDRGNLQETQYF,TGCAGCGTAGACCGGGGAAATTTACAAGAGACCCAGTACTTC
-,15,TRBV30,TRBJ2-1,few,CAWSNGGFDYNEQFF,TGTGCCTGGAGTAACGGGGGTTTCGACTACAATGAGCAGTTCTTC
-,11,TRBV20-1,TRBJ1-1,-,CSEEGETEAFF,TGCAGTGAAGAGGGGGAAACTGAAGCTTTCTTT
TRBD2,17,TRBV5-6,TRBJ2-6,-,CASRTRGDYSGANVLTF,TGTGCCAGCAGAACCCGGGGGGACTACTCTGGGGCCAACGTCCTGACTTTC
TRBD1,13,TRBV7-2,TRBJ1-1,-,CASSLGQGTEAFF,TGTGCCAGCAGCTTGGGACAGGGAACTGAAGCTTTCTTT
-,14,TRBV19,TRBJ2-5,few,CASSDTGSQETQYF,TGTGCCAGTAGCGATACAGGGAGCCAAGAGACCCAGTACTTC
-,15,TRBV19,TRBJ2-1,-,CASSLRDSTDNEQFF,TGTGCCAGTAGTCTTCGGGACTCGACAGACAATGAGCAGTTCTTC
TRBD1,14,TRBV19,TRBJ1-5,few,CASTDRGENQPQHF,TGTGCCAGTACCGACAGGGGCGAGAATCAGCCCCAGCATTTT
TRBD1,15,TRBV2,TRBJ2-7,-,CASNKRQGISYEQYF,TGTGCCAGCAACAAAAGACAGGGGATCTCCTACGAGCAGTACTTC
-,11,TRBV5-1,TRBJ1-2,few,CASSLRQVHTF,TGTGCCAGCAGCTTGAGACAAGTCCACACCTTC
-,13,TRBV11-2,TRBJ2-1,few,CASSLGSINEQFF,TGTGCCAGCAGCTTAGGGTCTATTAATGAGCAGTTCTTC
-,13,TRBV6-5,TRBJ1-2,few,CASSYSDRNGYTF,TGTGCCAGCAGTTACTCCGACAGAAATGGCTACACCTTC
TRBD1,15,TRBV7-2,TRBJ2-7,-,CASSPRTGSSYEQYF,TGTGCCAGCAGCCCGAGGACAGGGAGCTCCTACGAGCAGTACTTC
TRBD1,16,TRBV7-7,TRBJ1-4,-,CASSPGRRGPSEKLFF,TGTGCCAGCAGCCCCGGAAGGAGGGGGCCGAGCGAAAAACTGTTTTTT
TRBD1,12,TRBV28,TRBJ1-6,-,CATLEGASPLHF,TGTGCCACATTGGAGGGGGCTTCACCCCTCCACTTT
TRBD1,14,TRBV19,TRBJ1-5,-,CASSIWTGHQPQHF,TGTGCCAGTAGTATCTGGACAGGGCATCAGCCCCAGCATTTT
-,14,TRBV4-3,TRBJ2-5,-,CASSPQGLQETQYF,TGCGCCAGCAGCCCCCAAGGACTCCAAGAGACCCAGTACTTC
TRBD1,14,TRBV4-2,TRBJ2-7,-,CASSQGTGTYEQYF,TGTGCCAGCAGCCAGGGGACAGGGACCTACGAGCAGTACTTC
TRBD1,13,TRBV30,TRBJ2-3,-,CAWSKGARDTQYF,TGTGCCTGGAGTAAGGGGGCTAGAGATACGCAGTATTTT
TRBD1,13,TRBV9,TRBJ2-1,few,CASSKLQGNEQFF,TGTGCCAGCTCAAAATTACAGGGGAATGAGCAGTTCTTC
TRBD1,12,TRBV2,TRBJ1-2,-,CASGQGNYGYTF,TGTGCCAGCGGACAGGGTAACTATGGCTACACCTTC